The 17 T cell receptor beta chains listed next were all sequenced from one sample in a study of OX40 agonist ivuxolimab in advanced cancers. The library was produced with the immunoSEQ multiplex PCR assay. As stored in TCRdb, this immuneACCESS dataset retains in-frame rearrangements with V and J assigned. A fraction of the clones does not appear; measured against another copy, unresolved V genes explain less than half of the discrepancy, and the remainder lacks a known reason. The sample has about 58,000 clones on record, 70% to 80% of them singletons. The ten top clones hold over 1% of the sample. The material sequenced was CD4+ or CD8+ T cells sorted from blood, taken in a trial of the OX40 agonist ivuxolimab. The receptors originated from an adult with an advanced solid tumor such as melanoma, head and neck, liver or kidney cancer.

The CDR3 here is CASSSGHPDTQYF. In DNA, the CDR3 is TGTGCCAGCAGCTCAGGGCATCCGGATACGCAGTATTTT. This rearrangement joins TRBV7-3 to TRBJ2-3; TRBD1 might be the D (5 bases). CDR3 length: 13 residues. V lost 4 bases to trimming and J lost 6 bases, with 11 bases between them. Germline CDR1 and CDR2: SGHTA and FQGTGA.

V is TRBV19 and J is TRBJ1-1, with TRBD1 matching over 8 bases. Trimming at V came to 8 bases and at J to 4 bases, leaving 9 bases not matched to a gene. Germline V gives CDR1 LNHDA, CDR2 SQIVND (reference sequence). This CDR3 spans 14 amino acids. In DNA form, the CDR3 reads TGTGCCAGTTTTGACAGGGGTAGGGGCACTGAAGCTTTCTTT. Protein: CASFDRGRGTEAFF.

This clone has a handful of counts. V is TRBV5-4 and J is TRBJ2-4; the D gene could be TRBD1 or TRBD2 (5 bases each). The ends were cut back, 4 bases at V and 2 bases at J, with 10 bases in the middle. The CDR3 runs to 14 residues. Germline V lookup: CDR1 SGHNT, CDR2 YYREEE (reference sequence). CDR3 amino acids: CASSPEGTKNIQYF. CDR3 nucleotides: TGTGCCAGCAGCCCCGAGGGGACCAAAAACATTCAGTACTTC.

The chain carries TRBV5-6 and TRBJ1-2; D unclear. The CDR3 extends over 15 amino acids. Germline V lookup: CDR1 SGHDT, CDR2 YYEEEE. V was cut by 3 bases and J by 4 bases, with 16 bases left in between. This chain's CDR3 is CASSSGLGSLYGYTF. The CDR3 nucleotides are TGTGCCAGCAGCTCCGGACTGGGCAGCCTCTATGGCTACACCTTC.

The CDR3 here is CASSLSGVLTGELFF. DNA of the CDR3: TGTGCCAGCAGCTTGAGTGGGGTGTTGACCGGGGAGCTGTTTTTT. The gene calls are TRBV5-5 and TRBJ2-2, with unresolved D. Germline V CDR1 and CDR2: SGHKS, YYEKEE (reference sequence). The length of the CDR3 is 15 residues. V was trimmed by 1 base and J by 5 bases, leaving 12 bases between them.

The sample holds many counts of this clone. This CDR3 is CAISERGSSYEQYF. The CDR3 DNA sequence: TGTGCCATCAGTGAAAGGGGCAGTAGCTACGAGCAGTACTTC. V is TRBV10-3 and J is TRBJ2-7; TRBD1 might be the D (5 bases). CDR1 is ENHRY, CDR2 SYGVKD, per germline. With 3 bases removed from V and 3 bases from J, the gap between germline ends came to 12 bases. The CDR3 totals 14 residues.

The V gene is TRBV20-1, the J gene TRBJ2-1; 9 bases are a match to TRBD2. This CDR3 has 11 amino acids. Germline V gene lookup returns CDR1 DFQATT and CDR2 SNEGSKA (reference sequence). V was pared by 6 bases and J by 13 bases, with 7 bases of the junction left unmatched. The CDR3 protein is CSAEGLAGQFF. DNA for the CDR3: TGCAGTGCGGAGGGACTAGCCGGTCAGTTCTTC.

This sequence joins TRBV5-1 and TRBJ2-1; 13 nucleotides match TRBD2. Germline CDR1 reads SGHRS; CDR2 reads YFSETQ. This CDR3 spans 15 amino acids. V lost 3 bases, J lost 9 bases, and 6 bases stayed unmatched. CDR3 amino acids: CASSWGLAGSGEQFF. Here the CDR3 DNA reads TGCGCCAGCAGCTGGGGACTAGCGGGATCGGGTGAGCAGTTCTTC.

The CDR3 sequence is CASSLQGNYGYTF. CDR3 sequence (DNA): TGTGCCAGCAGCTTACAGGGGAACTATGGCTACACCTTC. The chain employs TRBV7-3 and TRBJ1-2; D is possibly TRBD1 (6 bases). The CDR3 sequence is 13 residues long. Germline loops: CDR1 SGHTA, CDR2 FQGTGA. V lost 2 bases, J lost 2 bases, and 6 bases lay in between.

This chain links TRBV9 with TRBJ1-1, with D possibly TRBD1 on 6 matching bases. The V end lost 4 bases, the J end lost 2 bases, and 15 bases lay between the germline ends. Germline-derived CDR1 and CDR2 are SGDLS and YYNGEE. CDR3 size: 15 residues. The CDR3 bases are TGTGCCAGCAGCAAAAGGGGGACGGTAAACACTGAAGCTTTCTTT. Translated: CASSKRGTVNTEAFF.

The J gene is TRBJ2-1, the V gene TRBV4-1; 11 nucleotides align to TRBD2. The length of the CDR3 is 16 residues. The germline V gene encodes CDR1 MGHRA and CDR2 YSYEKL. Losses at the gene ends were 4 bases for V and 8 bases for J; bases not matched to a gene: 10. Written as DNA, the CDR3 is TGCGCCAGCAGCCTGGGTAGCGGGGGGGTGGGAGATGAGCAGTTCTTC. It yields the protein CASSLGSGGVGDEQFF.

By share, this clone ranks as medium-sized. The rearrangement uses TRBV7-9 and TRBJ1-1; possible D gene TRBD1, 5 bases. Trimming removed 4 bases at V and 1 base at J, with 16 bases between. The CDR3 contains 16 residues. Germline V CDR1 and CDR2: SEHNR, FQNEAQ (reference sequence). CDR3 nucleotide sequence: TGTGCCAGCAGCTCGTTGGGGATCGACAGGAACACTGAAGCTTTCTTT. Translated: CASSSLGIDRNTEAFF.

V and J are TRBV7-9 and TRBJ2-5; D is uncertain. The CDR3 runs 15 residues. V lost 1 base to trimming and J lost 0 bases, with 9 bases between them. The germline gives CDR1 SEHNR, CDR2 FQNEAQ (reference sequence). As DNA, the CDR3 is TGTGCCAGCAGCTTAGGGGTCACTTACCAAGAGACCCAGTACTTC. Protein product: CASSLGVTYQETQYF.

The chain combines TRBV4-1 with TRBJ1-2, with 7 bases that match TRBD1. The J segment lost 6 bases and the V segment lost 1 base, leaving 2 bases of the junction unmatched. There are 13 residues in the CDR3. CDR1 is MGHRA, CDR2 YSYEKL, per germline. CDR3 region: CASSQVQGNGYTF. In DNA, the CDR3 is TGCGCCAGCAGCCAAGTACAGGGGAATGGCTACACCTTC.

The CDR3 region is CASSLAETQYF. CDR3 nucleotides: TGTGCCAGCAGCTTAGCCGAGACCCAGTACTTC. The chain has TRBV11-2 and TRBJ2-5; D remains unclear. Deletions cut 1 base from V and 5 bases from J, with 2 bases between. The CDR3 loop spans 11 amino acids. CDR1 SGHAT and CDR2 FQNNGV come from the germline V gene. Full variable domain (remainder filled in from reference TRBV11-2 and TRBJ2-5): EAGVAQSPRYKIIEKRQSVAFWCNPISGHATLYWYQQILGQGPKLLIQFQNNGVVDDSQLPKDRFSAERLKGVDSTLKIQPAKLEDSAVYLCASSLAETQYFGPGTRLLVL.

V and J are TRBV6-5 and TRBJ1-5; D remains unclear. The CDR3 covers 14 residues. Per germline, CDR1 MNHEY and CDR2 SVGAGI. V shed 4 bases and J shed 5 bases, with 12 bases lying between them. DNA for the CDR3: TGTGCCAGCAGTTCCCGCTCGGGGTATCAGCCCCAGCATTTT. This gives the protein CASSSRSGYQPQHF.

The count of this clone is one. The chain is built from TRBV6-6 and TRBJ1-1; D unresolved. V shed 2 bases and J shed 6 bases, with 7 bases lying between them. CDR3 length equals 12 residues. The germline V gene has CDR1 MNHNY and CDR2 SVGAGI (reference sequence). CDR3 DNA: TGTGCCAGCAGTTACCTCCGGGCTGAAGCTTTCTTT. Translated: CASSYLRAEAFF.